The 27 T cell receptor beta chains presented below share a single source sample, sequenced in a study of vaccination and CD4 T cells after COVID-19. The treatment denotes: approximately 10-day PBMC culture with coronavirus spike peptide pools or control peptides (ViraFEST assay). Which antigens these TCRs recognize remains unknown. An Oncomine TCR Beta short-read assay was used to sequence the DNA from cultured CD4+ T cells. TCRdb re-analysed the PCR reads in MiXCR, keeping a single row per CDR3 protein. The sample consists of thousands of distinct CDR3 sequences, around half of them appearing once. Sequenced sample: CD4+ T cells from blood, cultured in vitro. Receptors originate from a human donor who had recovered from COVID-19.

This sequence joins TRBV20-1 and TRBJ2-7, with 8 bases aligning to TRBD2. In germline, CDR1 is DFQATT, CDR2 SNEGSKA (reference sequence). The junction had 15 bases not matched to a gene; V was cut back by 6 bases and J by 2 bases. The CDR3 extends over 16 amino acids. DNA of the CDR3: TGCAGTGCAAGGCCGTTCACTGGCGGGAGGACCTACGAGCAGTACTTC. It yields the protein CSARPFTGGRTYEQYF.

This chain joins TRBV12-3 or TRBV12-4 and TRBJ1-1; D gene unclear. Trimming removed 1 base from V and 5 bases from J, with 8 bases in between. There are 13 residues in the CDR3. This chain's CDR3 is CASSLGASTEAFF. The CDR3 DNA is TGTGCCAGCAGTTTAGGGGCATCTACTGAAGCTTTCTTT.

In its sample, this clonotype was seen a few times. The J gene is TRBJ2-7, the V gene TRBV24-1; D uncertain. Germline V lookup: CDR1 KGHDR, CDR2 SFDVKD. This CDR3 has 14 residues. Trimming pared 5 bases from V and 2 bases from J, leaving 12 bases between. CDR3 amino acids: CATSAARPPYEQYF. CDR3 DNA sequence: TGTGCCACCAGTGCGGCCAGGCCCCCCTACGAGCAGTACTTC.

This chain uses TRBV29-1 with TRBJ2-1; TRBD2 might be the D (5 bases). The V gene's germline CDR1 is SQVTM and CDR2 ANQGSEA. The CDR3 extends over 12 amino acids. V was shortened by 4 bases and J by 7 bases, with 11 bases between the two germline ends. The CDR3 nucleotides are TGCAGCGTTGGTTTAGCGAGGAATGAGCAGTTCTTC. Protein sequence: CSVGLARNEQFF.

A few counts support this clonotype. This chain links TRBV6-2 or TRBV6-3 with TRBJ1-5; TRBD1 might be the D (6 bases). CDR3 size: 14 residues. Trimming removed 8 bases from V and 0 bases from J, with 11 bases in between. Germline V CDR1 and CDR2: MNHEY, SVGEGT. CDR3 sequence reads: CASGNRVSNQPQHF. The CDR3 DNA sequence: TGTGCCAGCGGAAACAGGGTTAGCAATCAGCCCCAGCATTTT.

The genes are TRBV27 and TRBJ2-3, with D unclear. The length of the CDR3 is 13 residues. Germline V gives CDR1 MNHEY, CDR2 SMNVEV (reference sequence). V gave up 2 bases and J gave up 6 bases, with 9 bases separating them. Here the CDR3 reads CASSLRWADTQYF. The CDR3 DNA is TGTGCCAGCAGTTTAAGGTGGGCGGATACGCAGTATTTT.

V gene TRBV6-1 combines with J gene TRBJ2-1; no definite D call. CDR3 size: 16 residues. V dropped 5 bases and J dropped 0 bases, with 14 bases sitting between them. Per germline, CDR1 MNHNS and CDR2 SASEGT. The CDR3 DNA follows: TGTGCCAGCAGTCCCTTGACCGCGAGCTCCTACAATGAGCAGTTCTTC. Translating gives CASSPLTASSYNEQFF.

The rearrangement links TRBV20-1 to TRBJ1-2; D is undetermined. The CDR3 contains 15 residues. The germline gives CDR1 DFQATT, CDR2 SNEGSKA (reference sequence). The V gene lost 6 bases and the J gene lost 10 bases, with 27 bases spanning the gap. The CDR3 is CSATNHRRPVNDYTF. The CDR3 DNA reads TGCAGTGCCACAAACCATAGACGGCCCGTCAACGACTACACCTTC.

The CDR3 is CASSFGGYEQYF. DNA for the CDR3: TGTGCCAGCAGTTTCGGGGGGTACGAGCAGTACTTC. This sequence joins TRBV27 and TRBJ2-7, with 7 nucleotides matching TRBD2. J gave up 4 bases and V 3 bases, and 0 bases lay outside the gene matches. Germline CDR1 and CDR2: MNHEY and SMNVEV (reference sequence). The CDR3 runs to 12 residues.

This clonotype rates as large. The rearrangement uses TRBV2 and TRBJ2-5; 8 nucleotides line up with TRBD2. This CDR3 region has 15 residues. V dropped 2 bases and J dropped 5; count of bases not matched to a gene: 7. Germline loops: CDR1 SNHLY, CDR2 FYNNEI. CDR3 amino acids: CASSEPLAGGETQYF. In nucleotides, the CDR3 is TGTGCCAGCAGTGAACCGCTAGCGGGCGGGGAGACCCAGTACTTC. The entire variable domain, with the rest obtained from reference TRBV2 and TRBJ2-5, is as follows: EPEVTQTPSHQVTQMGQEVILRCVPISNHLYFYWYRQILGQKVEFLVSFYNNEISEKSEIFDDQFSVERPDGSNFTLKIRSTKLEDSAMYFCASSEPLAGGETQYFGPGTRLLVL.

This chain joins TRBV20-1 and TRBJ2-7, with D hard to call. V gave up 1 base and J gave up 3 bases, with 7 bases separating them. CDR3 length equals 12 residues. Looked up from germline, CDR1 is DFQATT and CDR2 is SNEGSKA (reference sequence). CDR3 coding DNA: TGCAGTGCTAGAGCCTCACTCTACGAGCAGTACTTC. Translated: CSARASLYEQYF.

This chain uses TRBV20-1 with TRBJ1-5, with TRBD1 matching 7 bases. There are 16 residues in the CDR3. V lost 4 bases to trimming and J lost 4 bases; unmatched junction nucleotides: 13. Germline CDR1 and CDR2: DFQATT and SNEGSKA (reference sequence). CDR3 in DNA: TGCAGTGCTATCAAAAACAACAGGGGCGGAAATCAGCCCCAGCATTTT. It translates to CSAIKNNRGGNQPQHF.

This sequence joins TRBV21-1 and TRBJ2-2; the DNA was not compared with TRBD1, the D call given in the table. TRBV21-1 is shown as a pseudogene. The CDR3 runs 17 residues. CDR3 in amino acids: CASSKGTQGLLAGELFF. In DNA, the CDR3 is TGTGCCAGCAGCAAAGGAACACAGGGTTTACTCGCCGGGGAGCTGTTTTTT.

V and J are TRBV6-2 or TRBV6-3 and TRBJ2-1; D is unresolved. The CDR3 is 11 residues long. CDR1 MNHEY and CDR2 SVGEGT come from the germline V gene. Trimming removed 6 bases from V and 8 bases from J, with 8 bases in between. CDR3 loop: CASRNGYEQFF. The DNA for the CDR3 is TGTGCCAGCAGAAACGGATATGAGCAGTTCTTC.

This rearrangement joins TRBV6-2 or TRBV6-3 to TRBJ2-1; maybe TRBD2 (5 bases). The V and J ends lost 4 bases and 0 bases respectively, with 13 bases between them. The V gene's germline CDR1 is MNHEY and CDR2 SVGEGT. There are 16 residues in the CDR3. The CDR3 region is CASSSRGQSSYNEQFF. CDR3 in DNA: TGTGCCAGCAGTTCCCGGGGTCAGAGCTCCTACAATGAGCAGTTCTTC.

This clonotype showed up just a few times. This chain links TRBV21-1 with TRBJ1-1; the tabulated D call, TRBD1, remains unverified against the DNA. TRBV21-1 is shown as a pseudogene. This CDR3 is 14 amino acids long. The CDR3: CASSPQGLNTEAFF. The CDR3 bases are TGTGCCAGCAGCCCCCAGGGGCTGAACACTGAAGCTTTCTTT.

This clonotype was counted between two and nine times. The CDR3 sequence is CASSYSWAYGYTF. CDR3 sequence (DNA): TGTGCCAGCAGTTACAGCTGGGCCTATGGCTACACCTTC. This sequence joins TRBV6-2 or TRBV6-3 and TRBJ1-2; D remains ambiguous. The CDR3 is 13 residues long. V lost 2 bases to trimming and J lost 4 bases, with 8 bases between them. Germline V gene sequence: CDR1 MNHEY, CDR2 SVGEGT.

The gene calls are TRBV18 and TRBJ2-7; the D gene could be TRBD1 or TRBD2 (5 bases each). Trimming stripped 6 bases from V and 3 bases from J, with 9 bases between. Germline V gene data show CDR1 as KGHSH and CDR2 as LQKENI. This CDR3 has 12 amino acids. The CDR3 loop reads CASSRGVYEQYF. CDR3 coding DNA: TGTGCCAGCTCCCGGGGCGTCTACGAGCAGTACTTC.

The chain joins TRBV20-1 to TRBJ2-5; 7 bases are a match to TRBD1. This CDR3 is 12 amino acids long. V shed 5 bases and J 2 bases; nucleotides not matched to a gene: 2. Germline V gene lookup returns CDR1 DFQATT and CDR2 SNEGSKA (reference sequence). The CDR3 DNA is TGCAGTGCTCCGGGACAGCAAGAGACCCAGTACTTC. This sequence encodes CSAPGQQETQYF.

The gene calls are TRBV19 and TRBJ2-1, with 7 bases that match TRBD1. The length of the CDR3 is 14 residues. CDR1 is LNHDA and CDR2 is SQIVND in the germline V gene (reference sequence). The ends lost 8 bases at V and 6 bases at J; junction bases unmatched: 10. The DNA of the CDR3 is TGTGCCAGTGCCTCCGGGAACAGGGGCAATGAGCAGTTCTTC. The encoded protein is CASASGNRGNEQFF.

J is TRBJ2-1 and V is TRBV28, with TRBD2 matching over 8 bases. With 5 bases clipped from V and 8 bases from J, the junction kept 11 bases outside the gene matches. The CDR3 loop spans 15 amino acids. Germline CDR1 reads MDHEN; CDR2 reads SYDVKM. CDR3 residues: CASSPHGVAGHEQFF. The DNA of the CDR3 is TGTGCCAGCAGTCCGCATGGGGTAGCGGGACATGAGCAGTTCTTC.

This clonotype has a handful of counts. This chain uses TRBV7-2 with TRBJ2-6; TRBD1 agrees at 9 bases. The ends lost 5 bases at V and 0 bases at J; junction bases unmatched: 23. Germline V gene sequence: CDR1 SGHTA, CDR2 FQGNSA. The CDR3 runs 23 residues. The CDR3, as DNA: TGTGCCAGCAGCCGACAGGGGGTAGGGACGGGGAGCCGAGGGCTCTCTGGGGCCAACGTCCTGACTTTC. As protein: CASSRQGVGTGSRGLSGANVLTF.

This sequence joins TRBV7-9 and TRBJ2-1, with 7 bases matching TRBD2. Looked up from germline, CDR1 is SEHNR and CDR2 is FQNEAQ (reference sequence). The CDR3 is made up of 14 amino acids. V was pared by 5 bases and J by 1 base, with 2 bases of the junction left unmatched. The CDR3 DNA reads TGTGCCAGCAGCGACGGGGGGTCCTACAATGAGCAGTTCTTC. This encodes CASSDGGSYNEQFF.

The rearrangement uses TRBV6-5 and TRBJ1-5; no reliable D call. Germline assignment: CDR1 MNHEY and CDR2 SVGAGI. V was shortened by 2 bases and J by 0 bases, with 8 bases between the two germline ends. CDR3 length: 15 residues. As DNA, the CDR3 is TGTGCCAGCAGTTACAATGGACTTAGCAATCAGCCCCAGCATTTT. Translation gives CASSYNGLSNQPQHF.

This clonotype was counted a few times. CDR3 sequence (DNA): TGTGCCAGCAGTTCCCCCGTCCGAGGGAGCAATCAGCCCCAGCATTTT. It yields the protein CASSSPVRGSNQPQHF. The chain recombines TRBV6-5 with TRBJ1-5; D is ambiguous. The CDR3 is 16 amino acids. Per the germline V gene, CDR1 is MNHEY and CDR2 is SVGAGI. V was cut by 4 bases and J by 1 base, with 14 bases left in between.

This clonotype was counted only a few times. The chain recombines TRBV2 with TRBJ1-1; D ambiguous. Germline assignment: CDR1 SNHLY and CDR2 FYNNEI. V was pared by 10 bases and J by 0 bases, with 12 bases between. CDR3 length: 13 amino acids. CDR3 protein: CATKTDMNTEAFF. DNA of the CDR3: TGTGCCACCAAGACGGATATGAACACTGAAGCTTTCTTT.

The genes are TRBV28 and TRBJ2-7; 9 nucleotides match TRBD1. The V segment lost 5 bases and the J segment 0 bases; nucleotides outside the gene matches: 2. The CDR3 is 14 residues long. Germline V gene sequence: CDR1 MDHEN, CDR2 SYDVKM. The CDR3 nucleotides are TGTGCCAGCAGTGACAGGGGGAGCTCCTACGAGCAGTACTTC. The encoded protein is CASSDRGSSYEQYF.